This passage covers 8 T cell receptor beta chains from one sample sequenced in a study of OX40 agonist ivuxolimab in advanced cancers. Library method: the immunoSEQ multiplex PCR assay. TCRdb limited this immuneACCESS table to in-frame rearrangements with V and J called. A share of clones is missing; checked studies link under half to unresolved V genes, and the rest is unexplained. The table for this sample lists around 94,000 clones; 90% to 95% of them were counted only once. The ten largest clones capture around 0.76% of the sample. This material consisted of CD4+ or CD8+ T cells sorted from blood, taken in a trial of the OX40 agonist ivuxolimab. The receptors were sampled from an adult with an advanced solid tumor such as melanoma, head and neck, liver or kidney cancer.

This chain links TRBV5-8 with TRBJ2-1; TRBD1 agrees at 9 bases. This CDR3 region has 18 residues. Germline values: CDR1 SGHTS, CDR2 YDEGEE. J was trimmed by 3 bases and V by 0 bases; bases with no gene match: 10. The CDR3 loop reads CASSLVATGGHLYNEQFF. The CDR3 nucleotides read TGTGCCAGCAGCTTGGTCGCGACAGGGGGACACCTCTACAATGAGCAGTTCTTC.

The chain employs TRBV18 and TRBJ2-7; D unresolved. Trimming cost V 2 bases and J 6 bases, with 14 bases left between them. The germline V gene encodes CDR1 KGHSH and CDR2 LQKENI. The CDR3 sequence is 14 residues long. The CDR3 DNA follows: TGTGCCAGCTCACCAAGGACGGAGCCGGGCGAGCAGTACTTC. Translated: CASSPRTEPGEQYF.

The chain uses TRBV10-3 and TRBJ1-1; D perhaps matches TRBD1 (5 bases). The germline V gene has CDR1 ENHRY and CDR2 SYGVKD. V lost 11 bases and J 0 bases, leaving 13 bases between the germline ends. CDR3 length: 13 amino acids. As DNA, the CDR3 is TGTGCCTCGGTCGGGGGGGTGAACACTGAAGCTTTCTTT. Translation gives CASVGGVNTEAFF.

This chain connects TRBV7-8 to TRBJ1-5; D is unresolved. CDR3 length: 14 residues. CDR1 and CDR2 from the germline V gene are SGHVS and FQNEAQ. V was trimmed by 3 bases and J by 3 bases, leaving 9 bases between them. This chain's CDR3 is CASSFGLNNQPQHF. CDR3 nucleotides: TGTGCCAGCAGCTTCGGCCTTAACAATCAGCCCCAGCATTTT. Complete variable domain (other parts from reference TRBV7-8 and TRBJ1-5): GAGVSQSPRYKVAKRGQDVALRCDPISGHVSLFWYQQALGQGPEFLTYFQNEAQLDKSGLPSDRFFAERPEGSVSTLKIQRTQQEDSAVYLCASSFGLNNQPQHFGDGTRLSIL.

The rearrangement joins TRBV6-5 to TRBJ2-1; 7 bases agree with TRBD1. The CDR3 totals 12 residues. V lost 6 bases to trimming and J lost 5 bases; unmatched junction nucleotides: 1. Germline CDR1 is MNHEY and CDR2 is SVGAGI. The CDR3 loop is CASRDRHNEQFF. The CDR3 region has the DNA TGTGCCAGCAGGGACAGGCACAATGAGCAGTTCTTC.

The J gene is TRBJ1-3, the V gene TRBV11-2; D might be TRBD1 (6 bases). V dropped 3 bases and J dropped 5 bases, with 8 bases sitting between them. The CDR3 loop spans 13 amino acids. From germline, CDR1 is SGHAT and CDR2 FQNNGV. This CDR3 is CASSFGTRNTIYF. CDR3 sequence (DNA): TGTGCCAGCAGCTTCGGGACAAGAAACACCATATATTTT.

The gene calls are TRBV19 and TRBJ1-2, with 7 nucleotides matching TRBD1. V was pared by 4 bases and J by 8 bases, with 7 bases of the junction left unmatched. Germline V gene lookup returns CDR1 LNHDA and CDR2 SQIVND (reference sequence). The CDR3 sequence is 13 residues long. CDR3 coding DNA: TGTGCCAGTAGTAGGGAGAACAGGGGAGGCTACACCTTC. Its protein product is CASSRENRGGYTF.

V usage is TRBV2 and J usage is TRBJ1-5; TRBD1 might be the D (6 bases). CDR1 is SNHLY and CDR2 is FYNNEI in the germline V gene. V was pared by 5 bases and J by 6 bases, with 17 bases between. This CDR3 spans 15 amino acids. DNA of the CDR3: TGTGCCAGCAGTAGTTACAGGGTAGTCGGTCAGCCCCAGCATTTT. This sequence encodes CASSSYRVVGQPQHF.